What follows are 20 T cell receptor beta chains derived from one specimen sequenced in a study of blood T cells in healthy people across ages (dated by TCRdb to 2013 to 2016). The library was generated by 5' RACE. TCRdb lists the instrument as Illumina HiSeq 2500. A second 7 to 11 cycle PCR used a sample-barcoded 5' primer and a J-beta primer mix. Using fastp at Q25 and MiXCR, TCRdb reprocessed the public reads and kept productive beta chains. Every entry covers one CDR3 protein and lists the most common genes and DNA from its rows. Across this sample there are some 880,000 distinct CDR3 sequences, with 36% seen only once. About an eighth of the sample is in the top ten clones. Sequencing was done on a sample of blood. All receptors derive from a man between 18 and 29 years old in good health.

V and J are TRBV27 and TRBJ1-5, with D maybe TRBD1 (6 bases). V lost 5 bases, J lost 5 bases, and 13 bases lay in between. From germline, CDR1 is MNHEY and CDR2 SMNVEV (reference sequence). CDR3 length: 14 amino acids. The CDR3 DNA is TGTGCCAGCAGTCCGGGGGAGGGGGATCAGCCCCAGCATTTT. It translates to CASSPGEGDQPQHF.

CDR3 nucleotides: TGTGCCAGCAGCCCCCGAGGGGCATGGGATACGCAGTATTTT. Encoded protein: CASSPRGAWDTQYF. The chain couples TRBV7-2 to TRBJ2-3; perhaps D is TRBD1 or TRBD2 (5 bases each). Germline V gene data show CDR1 as SGHTA and CDR2 as FQGNSA. Trimming took off 5 bases at V and 6 bases at J, with 15 bases between the two ends. The CDR3 runs to 14 residues.

The chain joins TRBV12-3 or TRBV12-4 to TRBJ1-1; 8 bases agree with TRBD1. The CDR3 sequence is 13 residues long. Trimming took 7 bases from V and 9 from J; bases not matched to a gene: 10. This CDR3 is CASTPGQALQAFF. DNA for the CDR3: TGTGCCAGCACCCCGGGACAGGCGCTTCAAGCTTTCTTT.

This sequence joins TRBV2 and TRBJ2-1; 13 positions agree with TRBD2. V lost 7 bases, J lost 3 bases, and 6 bases stayed unmatched. Germline CDR1 reads SNHLY; CDR2 reads FYNNEI. The CDR3 runs to 16 residues. This CDR3 reads CASTTSGGAFYNEQFF. Here the CDR3 DNA reads TGTGCCAGCACAACTAGCGGGGGGGCTTTCTACAATGAGCAGTTCTTC.

This clonotype showed up many times. CDR3 protein: CASSLRPDTQYF. In DNA, the CDR3 is TGTGCCAGCAGTTTACGTCCAGATACGCAGTATTTT. The chain links TRBV12-3 or TRBV12-4 to TRBJ2-3; D gene uncertain. The CDR3 loop spans 12 amino acids. Deletions cut 2 bases from V and 4 bases from J, with 4 bases between.

To note about this clonotype: A read error is likely, as this CDR3 ends without the conserved phenylalanine or tryptophan. The chain is built from TRBV7-2 and TRBJ2-1; D is unresolved. Germline loops: CDR1 SGHTA, CDR2 FQGNSA. The CDR3 covers 15 residues. The V and J ends lost 2 bases and 5 bases respectively, with 13 bases between them. The CDR3 coding sequence is TGTGCCAGCAGCTTATCCATGTGGGGTAACAATGAGCAGTTCTCC. This sequence encodes CASSLSMWGNNEQFS.

The chain carries TRBV6-2 or TRBV6-3 and TRBJ2-7; D is uncertain. This CDR3 contains 11 residues. V gave up 5 bases and J gave up 4 bases, with 6 bases separating them. The germline V gene encodes CDR1 MNHEY and CDR2 SVGEGT. The CDR3, as DNA: TGTGCCAGCAGTAATGGATACGAGCAGTACTTC. This sequence encodes CASSNGYEQYF.

V gene TRBV27 combines with J gene TRBJ2-7; D possibly matches TRBD1 or TRBD2 (6 bases each). CDR1 is MNHEY and CDR2 is SMNVEV in the germline V gene (reference sequence). The CDR3 has 13 amino acids. Trimming removed 4 bases from V and 4 bases from J, with 11 bases in between. The CDR3 is CASSWGASYEQYF. CDR3 nucleotides: TGTGCCAGCAGTTGGGGGGCTTCTTACGAGCAGTACTTC.

The sample holds many counts of this clonotype. The CDR3 loop is CASSPSFGEQYF. CDR3 sequence (DNA): TGTGCCAGCAGCCCCTCTTTCGGCGAGCAGTACTTC. The rearrangement joins TRBV7-9 to TRBJ2-7, with D unclear. Germline CDR1 is SEHNR and CDR2 is FQNEAQ (reference sequence). The CDR3 length is 12 residues. The V end lost 5 bases, the J end lost 6 bases, and 11 bases lay between the germline ends.

As concerns this clonotype: A much larger clone is a single base away; this may be a read error. The V gene is TRBV10-3, the J gene TRBJ2-1, with unresolved D. Germline loops: CDR1 ENHRY, CDR2 SYGVKD. CDR3 size: 12 residues. Trimming stripped 4 bases from V and 10 bases from J, with 11 bases between. As DNA, the CDR3 is TGTGCCATCAGTGTTGTTCCATACGAGCAGTTCTTC. The encoded protein is CAISVVPYEQFF.

Note on this clonotype: A read error may produce the germline difference seen at one junction end. The chain recombines TRBV20-1 with TRBJ1-4; no clear D. The CDR3 covers 12 residues. Germline V CDR1 and CDR2: DFQATT, SNEGSKA (reference sequence). This CDR3 is CSASWAGEKLFF. CDR3 sequence (DNA): TGCAGTGCTAGTTGGGCTGGTGAAAAGCTGTTTTTT.

CDR3 bases: TGCGCCAGCAGCAGTCTCCCAGGGATGAGGGACTACAATGAGCAGTACTTC. Its protein product is CASSSLPGMRDYNEQYF. The genes are TRBV5-1 and TRBJ2-1; 7 nucleotides agree with TRBD2. TRBJ2-7 explains the end of the DNA better; the J call may be wrong. Germline V lookup: CDR1 SGHRS, CDR2 YFSETQ. The CDR3 has 17 residues.

This chain uses TRBV2 with TRBJ2-1; 8 bases map to TRBD1. CDR3 size: 14 residues. V trimming: 7 bases; J trimming: 8 bases; junction bases outside the gene matches: 10. Germline assignment: CDR1 SNHLY and CDR2 FYNNEI. CDR3 protein: CASTPGGTGYEQFF. The CDR3 bases are TGTGCCAGCACTCCCGGAGGGACAGGTTATGAGCAGTTCTTC.

This clonotype showed up many times. The V and J genes are TRBV7-9 and TRBJ2-1; 8 bases are shared with TRBD2. V dropped 4 bases and J dropped 3; count of bases not matched to a gene: 5. Germline loops: CDR1 SEHNR, CDR2 FQNEAQ (reference sequence). This CDR3 has 15 amino acids. CDR3 DNA: TGTGCCAGCAGCTCTCGGGGGGGCCGCTACAATGAGCAGTTCTTC. Translating it yields CASSSRGGRYNEQFF.

This clonotype has just a few counts. The chain carries TRBV20-1 and TRBJ1-2, with a weak D call TRBD1 (5 bases). CDR3 length: 12 amino acids. The germline V gene encodes CDR1 DFQATT and CDR2 SNEGSKA (reference sequence). Trimming cost V 2 bases and J 6 bases, with 10 bases left between them. The CDR3 bases are TGCAGTGCTAGACACGACAGAGATGGCTACACCTTC. Amino acids: CSARHDRDGYTF.

This chain uses TRBV3-1 with TRBJ1-5; unclear D gene. The CDR3 consists of 16 residues. Germline values: CDR1 LGHDT, CDR2 YNNKEL (reference sequence). Trimming took 1 base from V and 4 from J, leaving 14 bases between them. The CDR3 bases are TGTGCCAGCAGCCAAGGGACCCCAGAGTCTAATCAGCCCCAGCATTTT. Translated, it gives CASSQGTPESNQPQHF.

A few counts support this clonotype. The rearrangement uses TRBV6-4 and TRBJ1-2; possibly TRBD1 for D (5 bases). Trimming took off 2 bases at V and 6 bases at J, with 10 bases between the two ends. This CDR3 spans 13 amino acids. In germline, CDR1 is MRHNA, CDR2 SNTAGT. CDR3 bases: TGTGCCAGCAGTGACAGGGCAGGGAATGGCTACACCTTC. This sequence encodes CASSDRAGNGYTF.

This sequence joins TRBV20-1 and TRBJ2-1; D gene unclear. The CDR3 extends over 12 amino acids. The germline V gene has CDR1 DFQATT and CDR2 SNEGSKA (reference sequence). Trimming took 5 bases from V and 5 from J, leaving 10 bases between them. The CDR3 loop is CSALGDNNEQFF. CDR3 bases: TGCAGTGCTCTTGGAGACAACAATGAGCAGTTCTTC.

The table lists this clonotype with many counts. For the CDR3, the DNA is TGCGCCAGCAGCCAACTAGAGGGGACACTATACGAGCAGTACTTC. It is translated as CASSQLEGTLYEQYF. The chain joins TRBV4-3 to TRBJ2-7; D is perhaps TRBD1 (6 bases). The CDR3 consists of 15 residues. V shed 2 bases and J shed 4 bases, with 15 bases lying between them. Germline-derived CDR1 and CDR2 are LGHNA and YSLEER.

This clonotype appeared a few times. The CDR3 sequence: CSARDPTSVADTQYF. Here the CDR3 DNA reads TGCAGTGCTAGAGACCCGACTAGCGTGGCAGATACGCAGTATTTT. The chain is built from TRBV20-1 and TRBJ2-3; 8 nucleotides agree with TRBD2. CDR3 length equals 15 residues. The germline gives CDR1 DFQATT, CDR2 SNEGSKA (reference sequence). Trimming at V came to 0 bases and at J to 4 bases, leaving 6 bases not matched to a gene.